A selection of T cell receptor beta chains follows, all from one sample in a study of CD8+ T cells in alopecia areata. Measured with immunoSEQ multiplex PCR; TCRdb has only the in-frame clones, and not every one. The profile covers fewer than 100,000 clones, with 35% to 45% appearing a single time and around 0.8% taken by the ten largest. Sample: CD4+ T cells sorted from blood. Receptor source: a human donor with alopecia areata. The CDR3 runs from the conserved cysteine through the conserved F or W. Each record gives: J gene, D gene, clone size, V gene, CDR3 protein, CDR3 DNA. A D gene is named only where the DNA matches it firmly. Only some rows state a clone size, as once, few, many or a class for expanded clones.

TRBJ1-1 TRBD1 . TRBV29-1 CSVGGQGGGTEAFF TGCAGCGTTGGGGGACAGGGAGGTGGCACTGAAGCTTTCTTT
TRBJ2-3 TRBD2 . TRBV7-3 CASSPRPRSILAGLTDTQYF TGTGCCAGCAGCCCTCGCCCACGAAGCATACTAGCGGGACTCACAGATACGCAGTATTTT
TRBJ2-1 TRBD2 few TRBV28 CASRTDMGLARGPRTYNEQFF TGTGCCAGCAGGACAGATATGGGACTAGCGAGAGGCCCCCGTACCTACAATGAGCAGTTCTTC
TRBJ2-1 . few TRBV7-3 CASSFTGYNEQFF TGTGCCAGCAGCTTTACAGGGTACAATGAGCAGTTCTTC
TRBJ2-4 TRBD2 few TRBV5-1 CASSLGTSGRWDIQYF TGCGCCAGCAGCCTGGGGACTAGCGGGAGATGGGACATTCAGTACTTC
TRBJ2-1 . few TRBV30 CAWRSPGQTYNEQFF TGTGCCTGGAGGAGTCCAGGACAGACCTACAATGAGCAGTTCTTC
TRBJ2-1 . . TRBV28 CASSSGYSYNEQFF TGTGCCAGCAGTTCCGGGTACTCCTACAATGAGCAGTTCTTC
TRBJ2-3 . . TRBV28 CASSLLTGSDTQYF TGTGCCAGCAGTCTGCTCACTGGATCAGATACGCAGTATTTT
TRBJ2-3 . few TRBV29-1 CSSQSGTSTDTQYF TGCAGCAGCCAAAGCGGAACTAGCACAGATACGCAGTATTTT
TRBJ2-1 . . TRBV2 CASSEVRGNEQFF TGTGCCAGCAGTGAGGTCCGGGGCAATGAGCAGTTCTTC
TRBJ2-5 . . TRBV10-2 CASQRGPDGYETQYF TGCGCCAGCCAGCGAGGACCCGACGGGTATGAGACCCAGTACTTC
TRBJ1-5 . few TRBV11-2 CASSLGLKWPQHF TGTGCCAGCAGCTTAGGCCTCAAGTGGCCCCAGCATTTT
TRBJ2-5 . . TRBV5-1 CASSLGAEETQYF TGCGCCAGCAGCTTGGGGGCAGAAGAGACCCAGTACTTC
TRBJ2-7 . . TRBV6-5 CASTRDHEQYF TGTGCCAGCACCAGGGACCACGAGCAGTACTTC
TRBJ2-7 . . TRBV11-2 CASSSLLGPYEQYF TGTGCCAGCAGCTCTCTTCTGGGCCCCTACGAGCAGTACTTC
TRBJ2-3 TRBD2 few TRBV29-1 CSVPGTSGFTDTQYF TGCAGCGTCCCCGGGACTAGCGGCTTCACAGATACGCAGTATTTT
TRBJ2-7 . few TRBV28 CASSSGDGYEQYF TGTGCCAGCAGTTCAGGGGATGGGTACGAGCAGTACTTC
TRBJ1-2 . few TRBV5-1 CASSLGHGNYGYTF TGCGCCAGCAGCTTGGGACACGGAAACTATGGCTACACCTTC
TRBJ2-5 TRBD1 . TRBV29-1 CSVVGGQGQETQYF TGCAGCGTTGTAGGGGGACAGGGACAAGAGACCCAGTACTTC
TRBJ1-4 . few TRBV29-1 CSVGESRDEKLFF TGCAGCGTGGGGGAATCCCGGGACGAAAAACTGTTTTTT
TRBJ1-1 TRBD1 . TRBV30 CAWGQEANTEAFF TGTGCCTGGGGACAGGAAGCGAACACTGAAGCTTTCTTT
TRBJ2-7 . once TRBV29-1 CSVVDSYEQYF TGCAGCGTTGTGGACAGCTACGAGCAGTACTTC
TRBJ1-1 . . TRBV30 CAWKVPLRVTEAFF TGTGCCTGGAAGGTGCCGCTCAGGGTAACTGAAGCTTTCTTT
TRBJ2-7 . . TRBV30 CAWGGSEVGQYF TGTGCCTGGGGGGGGAGTGAGGTCGGCCAGTACTTC
TRBJ2-7 . few TRBV30 CAWSVGIKGYEQYF TGTGCCTGGAGTGTCGGGATAAAGGGGTACGAGCAGTACTTC
TRBJ2-4 TRBD2 . TRBV30 CAWSVLAGGRNIQYF TGTGCCTGGAGTGTACTGGCGGGAGGGCGTAACATTCAGTACTTC
TRBJ1-1 . medium-sized TRBV28 CASRNQGYEAFF TGTGCCAGCAGAAACCAGGGGTATGAAGCTTTCTTT
TRBJ1-5 . once TRBV30 CAWRPGREQPQHF TGTGCCTGGAGGCCGGGGAGGGAACAGCCCCAGCATTTT
TRBJ2-3 . . TRBV11-1 CASSAGQPPPQYF TGTGCCAGCAGTGCTGGACAGCCACCACCGCAGTATTTT
TRBJ2-1 . few TRBV29-1 CSAALGSYNEQFF TGCAGCGCCGCGCTAGGCTCCTACAATGAGCAGTTCTTC
TRBJ2-6 . . TRBV28 CASTAAQAGANVLTF TGTGCCAGCACTGCTGCACAGGCTGGGGCCAACGTCCTGACTTTC
TRBJ2-7 TRBD2 few TRBV28 CASSSVGEGYEQYF TGTGCCAGCAGTTCGGTTGGGGAGGGCTACGAGCAGTACTTC
TRBJ1-1 . few TRBV29-1 CSVDPTQTEAFF TGCAGCGTTGACCCGACTCAGACTGAAGCTTTCTTT